A single TCR beta chain is shown here with its context. The antigen this receptor binds is unknown. No quality values exist for individual bases; no much larger clone is one base distant. These data originate in a study of shared clonotypes between healthy human individuals (dated by TCRdb to the early 2020s). With regard to the full study: The cohort included a few men and two women between 18 and 49 years of age. Libraries were prepared and TCR repertoires were sequenced by different laboratories using diverse techniques, in order to increase sequencing depth and limit assay-specific biases. The study deeply sequenced blood TCR repertoires of roughly five healthy adults to estimate repertoire size and the extent of clonotype sharing between individuals. For each donor, three plates each were used for CD4 naive and CD4 memory, two plates were used for CD8 naive, and one plate was used for CD8 memory. Each donor's leukapheresis produced roughly between about 0.9 and 9.5 billion PBMCs.

Using the deep immunoSEQ assay, TCR CDR3 regions were amplified from genomic DNA by multiplex PCR. Extracted genomic DNA from each cell subset was distributed evenly across all wells of several immunoSEQ 96-well plates, and each plate was treated as a replicate. For sorted subsets, roughly 200 ng genomic DNA, equal to 30,000 or so T cell genomes, was loaded into each replicate PCR. Purified libraries were quantified with a Qubit 3.0 fluorometer, sized on a Bioanalyzer 2100, and re-quantified with the KAPA Library Quantification kit. A separate single-read 150-cycle Illumina NextSeq 550 flow cell was used to sequence each immunoSEQ 96-well plate. The study's own analysis went as follows. The immunoSEQ output contained only junctional sequences without quality scores, so filtering could not match that applied to full-length reads. Sequences were annotated with PyIR, a Python wrapper for IgBLAST v1.9, and V/J genes and CDR3 were assigned using IMGT germline references. Reads were removed for weak V/J assignments (E-value above 1e-6), missing CDR3, stop codons, out-of-frame junctions, or ambiguous translated residues. V3J clonotypes were defined as sequences sharing an identical inferred V gene, J gene, and CDR3 amino acid sequence. To compute the percentage overlap between repertoires, the number of shared unique clonotypes was divided by the size of the smaller repertoire. Three approaches were used to assess repertoire richness: RTK rarefaction, the Chao1 estimator, and Recon v2.1 estimates of unobserved clonotypes. For all TCRbeta clonotypes obtained by the gDNA method from several donors, generation probabilities were computed with OLGA. TCRdb limited this immuneACCESS table to in-frame rearrangements with V and J called. A share of clones is missing; checked studies link under half to unresolved V genes, and the rest is unexplained. The V and J calls and clone size come from that table; D and trimming were worked out from the DNA. A total of a few million clones appear in this sample, 85% to 95% of them only once. The top ten constitute 0.39% of the sample.

The donors were healthy, HIV-negative adults who had no recently reported acute infections or vaccinations. Only Caucasian adults living in Nashville, Tennessee, USA were represented among the donors. CD4+ T cells were enriched through magnetic negative selection, after which naive cells were positively selected on CD45RA and the remaining negative fraction served as the memory subset. Blood was obtained by leukapheresis, after which PBMCs were separated by Ficoll-Histopaque density gradient centrifugation and cryopreserved in liquid nitrogen vapor phase. Analytical flow cytometry was used to check the purity and quantity of every magnetically sorted T cell population. From each sorted fraction, genomic DNA was isolated and quantified by UV absorbance on a Nanodrop 2000c. Study-level results and caveats: Sharing across a few donors was observed for 5% to 6.5% of naive CD4, under 4% of naive CD8, 2.3% of memory CD4, and roughly 0.4% of memory CD8 clonotypes. Larger estimated clonotype richness was generally found for naive subsets than for memory subsets. Only blood was sampled, and tissue TCR repertoires likely differ from those in blood. Pairwise subsampling led to the expectation that sequencing depth would affect the degree of clonotype sharing among donors. Even with the large sequencing depth, rarefaction of the sorted-subset datasets indicated that sequencing was incomplete. Clonotypes shared by all four sorted-subset donors showed higher generation probabilities than non-shared clonotypes. Because the study included a small number of donors, the genetic and exposure-history diversity represented was limited.

Measured from the cysteine to the phenylalanine, the CDR3 is 16 residues long. The only DNA kept is the CDR3, 48 bases in frame from the first base. V and J lose 4 bases and 1 base, and a span of 19 bases separates them. In the germline V gene, CDR1 corresponds to SQVTM and CDR2 to ANQGSEA. The sequence came from a man between 18 and 35 years old in good health. Some clones in this sample may be carry-over from other donors' samples. The sequenced sample consisted of naive CD4+ T cells from PBMCs. This specimen's cell subset or site label, interpreted: CD45RA+ positively selected. The rearranged segments are TRBV29-1 and TRBJ1-1; TRBD1 is a possible D gene, resting on 6 matching bases. The nucleotide sequence is TGCAGCGTTGGTTTCAGGGGTGGGGGCCAGAACACTGAAGCTTTCTTT. This codes for CSVGFRGGGQNTEAFF. Supplemented by the reference TRBV29-1 and TRBJ1-1 proteins around the CDR3, the complete variable domain is SAVISQKPSRDICQRGTSLTIQCQVDSQVTMMFWYRQQPGQSLTLIATANQGSEATYESGFVIDKFPISRPNLTFSTLTVSNMSPEDSSIYLCSVGFRGGGQNTEAFFGQGTRLTVV.